The 28 T cell receptor beta chains reported below all come from one sample, sequenced in a study of low-dose radiotherapy and immunotherapy resistance in tumors. Documented time point: after trial treatment. Treatment: LDRT plus nivolumab, ipilimumab, low-dose cyclophosphamide and aspirin (RACIN trial). Alpha and beta chains were covered, as first-strand cDNA relied on TRAV- and TRBV-specific primers. Using a constant-region primer together with a V-primer adapter, TCRs were subjected to 20 to 25 PCR cycles of amplification. TCRdb called the reads again in MiXCR, with one record for every CDR3 protein. The profile shows tens of thousands of distinct CDR3 sequences, more than 20% of them singletons. The sequencing here drew on PBMCs, taken after low-dose radiotherapy plus immunotherapy. The receptors were gathered from a female donor with ovarian cancer.

This clonotype was seen ten or more times. V is TRBV5-4 and J is TRBJ2-7, with 10 bases matching TRBD2. Trimming cost V 0 bases and J 3 bases; bases outside gene matches: 3. Germline V gives CDR1 SGHNT, CDR2 YYREEE (reference sequence). CDR3 length: 15 residues. The CDR3 spells CASSLAGTSVYEQYF. CDR3 in DNA: TGTGCCAGCAGCTTGGCCGGGACTAGCGTCTACGAGCAGTACTTC.

The rearrangement joins TRBV27 to TRBJ2-5; D is unresolved. The length of the CDR3 is 13 residues. CDR1 and CDR2 from the germline V gene are MNHEY and SMNVEV (reference sequence). With 3 bases removed from V and 5 bases from J, the gap between germline ends came to 10 bases. The CDR3 DNA sequence: TGTGCCAGCAGTTTCGGCGGACGGGAGACCCAGTACTTC. Protein: CASSFGGRETQYF.

This clonotype was seen a few times. The DNA is left out, because the CDR3 cannot be placed on it with certainty; the CDR3 is given as TCRdb lists it. The genes are TRBV28 and TRBJ1-4. The V gene's germline CDR1 is MDHEN and CDR2 SYDVKM. The CDR3 length equals 14 residues, ends included. The CDR3 sequence: CASRRRLREKLFFF.

There are many counts of this clonotype. The J gene is TRBJ1-1, the V gene TRBV29-1; 8 positions match TRBD1. The CDR3 covers 14 residues. The V and J ends lost 7 bases and 4 bases, in that order; junction bases with no gene match: 11. Germline V gene lookup returns CDR1 SQVTM and CDR2 ANQGSEA. CDR3 in amino acids: CSAKTGATGTEAFF. CDR3 DNA sequence: TGCAGCGCGAAGACAGGGGCTACGGGCACTGAAGCTTTCTTT.

Ten or more counts support this clonotype. V usage is TRBV6-2 or TRBV6-3 and J usage is TRBJ2-3; D may be TRBD1 or TRBD2 (6 bases each). V lost 6 bases, J lost 2 bases, and 12 bases lay in between. The CDR3 is 14 residues long. Germline V gene sequence: CDR1 MNHEY, CDR2 SVGEGT. CDR3 in DNA: TGTGCCAGCAGGCGGGACACCAACACAGATACGCAGTATTTT. This translates into CASRRDTNTDTQYF.

This clonotype was observed at least ten times. The CDR3 DNA reads as TGTGCCAGCAGCTTAGCGCCGGGGCTAGCGGGATACGAGCAGTACTTC. Translation: CASSLAPGLAGYEQYF. This chain connects TRBV11-2 to TRBJ2-7, with 9 bases identical to TRBD2. J lost 4 bases, V lost 1 base, and 8 bases had no gene match. Germline CDR1 reads SGHAT; CDR2 reads FQNNGV. This CDR3 spans 16 amino acids. Filled out from reference TRBV11-2 and TRBJ2-7, the complete variable domain reads EAGVAQSPRYKIIEKRQSVAFWCNPISGHATLYWYQQILGQGPKLLIQFQNNGVVDDSQLPKDRFSAERLKGVDSTLKIQPAKLEDSAVYLCASSLAPGLAGYEQYFGPGTRLTVT.

As for this clonotype: A read error is likely here: a far larger clone is one base away. The J gene is TRBJ2-5, the V gene TRBV6-2 or TRBV6-3, with TRBD2 identical over 14 bases. The J segment lost 11 bases and the V segment lost 5 bases, leaving 16 bases of the junction unmatched. CDR1 is MNHEY and CDR2 is SVGEGT in the germline V gene. The CDR3 length is 17 residues. CDR3 amino acids: CASSPGTSGGSYNEQYF. The CDR3 region has the DNA TGTGCCAGCAGTCCTGGGACTAGCGGGGGATCCTACAATGAGCAGTACTTC.

This clonotype has ten or more counts. V is TRBV6-2 or TRBV6-3 and J is TRBJ2-5, with no clear D. Germline values: CDR1 MNHEY, CDR2 SVGEGT. The CDR3 is made up of 14 amino acids. The germline V and J ends were trimmed by 6 bases and 4 bases, with 15 bases remaining between them. The CDR3 DNA sequence: TGTGCCAGCAGAAACGGTGCTGAATTAGAGACCCAGTACTTC. Its translation is CASRNGAELETQYF.

The CDR3 coding sequence is TGCGCCAGCAGCTTGAACGACGGGGCGAACACCGGGGAGCTGTTTTTT. Translated: CASSLNDGANTGELFF. The chain uses TRBV5-1 and TRBJ2-2; a possible D gene is TRBD2 (5 bases). V was clipped by 1 base and J by 0 bases, with 10 bases between them. Germline V lookup: CDR1 SGHRS, CDR2 YFSETQ. This CDR3 region has 16 residues.

This clonotype was picked up many times. This chain links TRBV27 with TRBJ2-7; TRBD1 might be the D (7 bases). The V gene's germline CDR1 is MNHEY and CDR2 SMNVEV (reference sequence). V was trimmed by 3 bases and J by 4 bases, leaving 16 bases between them. This CDR3 spans 15 amino acids. The CDR3 here is CASSFRDRRGYEQYF. CDR3 coding DNA: TGTGCCAGCAGTTTCAGGGACAGACGGGGGTACGAGCAGTACTTC.

Points on this clonotype: A far larger clone is one base from this, pointing to a likely read error. The genes are TRBV6-2 or TRBV6-3 and TRBJ2-7; D is perhaps TRBD2 (6 bases). V was pared by 1 base and J by 7 bases, with 14 bases between. Germline assignment: CDR1 MNHEY and CDR2 SVGEGT. The length of the CDR3 is 14 residues. The CDR3 DNA reads TGTGCCAGCAGTTACTTAGGGGAGGTCGATGAGCAGTACTTC. As protein: CASSYLGEVDEQYF.

Concerning this clonotype itself: A read error is possible here, since a much larger clone lies one base away. Likely a read error: the CDR3 ends without its conserved phenylalanine or tryptophan. The J gene is TRBJ1-1, the V gene TRBV4-3; the D is unclear. The V gene lost 0 bases and the J gene lost 1 base, with 6 bases spanning the gap. CDR1 is LGHNA and CDR2 is YSLEER in the germline V gene. The CDR3 is 14 amino acids. CDR3 sequence (DNA): TGCGCCAGCAGCCAAGAATTGGAGAACACTGAAGCTTTCTTA. This sequence encodes CASSQELENTEAFL.

This clonotype was counted ten times or more. V usage is TRBV6-2 or TRBV6-3 and J usage is TRBJ1-5; no definite D call. The CDR3 loop spans 15 amino acids. The V gene's germline CDR1 is MNHEY and CDR2 SVGEGT. V lost 6 bases and J 0 bases, leaving 12 bases between the germline ends. This chain's CDR3 is CASRGDGDSNQPQHF. CDR3 DNA sequence: TGTGCCAGCAGAGGAGACGGGGATAGCAATCAGCCCCAGCATTTT.

This clonotype was picked up many times. This chain links TRBV29-1 with TRBJ2-2; TRBD2 matches 9 bases. The CDR3 consists of 17 residues. After removal of 4 bases from V and 0 bases from J, the junction contained 9 bases not matched to a gene. CDR1 and CDR2 (germline): SQVTM, ANQGSEA. The CDR3 here is CSVGGLAGSANTGELFF. CDR3 coding DNA: TGCAGCGTTGGGGGGCTAGCGGGAAGCGCGAACACCGGGGAGCTGTTTTTT.

Many counts were recorded for this clonotype. The chain links TRBV28 to TRBJ2-4; the match to TRBD1 covers 11 bases. J was trimmed by 8 bases and V by 3 bases; bases with no gene match: 18. The CDR3 runs to 19 residues. CDR1 is MDHEN and CDR2 is SYDVKM in the germline V gene. The CDR3 DNA sequence: TGTGCCAGCAGTTTCCACCCAGGGACAGGGGGATCAGGCGAGGACATTCAGTACTTC. This codes for CASSFHPGTGGSGEDIQYF.

Worth noting for this clonotype: A read error likely explains this, since a far larger clone differs by one base. Without the conserved terminal phenylalanine or tryptophan, this CDR3 likely stems from a read error. This sequence joins TRBV5-1 and TRBJ1-1, with D tentatively TRBD1 (6 bases). CDR3 length: 15 residues. Looked up from germline, CDR1 is SGHRS and CDR2 is YFSETQ. The CDR3 DNA follows: TGTGCCAGCAGCGAAGGACAGTTGAGGAACACTGAAGCTTTCCTT. Its translation is CASSEGQLRNTEAFL.

This clonotype has at least ten counts. The J gene is TRBJ1-2, the V gene TRBV4-1, with 10 bases that match TRBD1. The CDR3 runs to 14 residues. Looked up from germline, CDR1 is MGHRA and CDR2 is YSYEKL. The V and J ends lost 1 base and 5 bases, in that order; junction bases with no gene match: 1. The CDR3 DNA follows: TGCGCCAGCAGCCAAGCGGGACAGGGGTATGGCTACACCTTC. This codes for CASSQAGQGYGYTF.

In the case of this clonotype: A far larger clone is only one base removed, so a read error is likely. The J gene is TRBJ2-5, the V gene TRBV7-6, with D possibly TRBD2 on 5 matching bases. Germline lookup yields CDR1 SGHVS and CDR2 FNYEAQ. The CDR3 is made up of 13 amino acids. The CDR3 is CASSLASVETRYF. Written as DNA, the CDR3 is TGTGCCAGCAGCTTAGCTAGCGTGGAGACCCGGTACTTC. The whole variable domain, filled in from reference TRBV7-6 and TRBJ2-5, reads GAGVSQSPRYKVTKRGQDVALRCDPISGHVSLYWYRQALGQGPEFLTYFNYEAQQDKSGLPNDRFSAERPEGSISTLTIQRTEQRDSAMYRCASSLASVETRYFGPGTRLLVL.

Points on this clonotype: The DNA is left out, because the CDR3 cannot be placed on it with certainty; the CDR3 is given as TCRdb lists it. The chain links TRBV24-1 to TRBJ2-1. The CDR3 contains 14 residues when both ends are counted. Germline-derived CDR1 and CDR2 are KGHDR and SFDVKD. The CDR3: CATSDLHQLDEQFF.

The V call is TRBV11-2, the J call TRBJ2-5, with 8 bases aligning to TRBD2. Trimming removed 1 base from V and 5 bases from J; junction bases left unmatched: 6. The CDR3 has 15 residues. From germline, CDR1 is SGHAT and CDR2 FQNNGV. Written as DNA, the CDR3 is TGTGCCAGCAGCTTAGGAGCGGGAGTGGGGGAGACCCAGTACTTC. Its protein product is CASSLGAGVGETQYF.

This clonotype has a count of ten or more. The rearrangement joins TRBV12-3 or TRBV12-4 to TRBJ2-2; TRBD1 or TRBD2 may be the D gene (5 bases each). Deletions cut 4 bases from V and 4 bases from J, with 16 bases between. The CDR3 length is 16 residues. The chain's CDR3 is CASSYIWGTGTGELFF. The CDR3 DNA reads TGTGCCAGCAGTTACATATGGGGGACGGGCACCGGGGAGCTGTTTTTT.

This clonotype has a count of ten or more. The gene calls are TRBV29-1 and TRBJ1-1; D unresolved. The CDR3 sequence is 16 residues long. V shed 2 bases and J shed 4 bases, with 20 bases lying between them. Germline CDR1 reads SQVTM; CDR2 reads ANQGSEA. CDR3 region: CSVEILGGRVGTEAFF. CDR3 nucleotides: TGCAGCGTTGAAATCTTAGGCGGGAGAGTTGGCACTGAAGCTTTCTTT.

This clonotype was recorded many times. The chain employs TRBV27 and TRBJ1-5, with 8 nucleotides matching TRBD1. This CDR3 has 15 amino acids. Germline V lookup: CDR1 MNHEY, CDR2 SMNVEV (reference sequence). V lost 5 bases and J lost 3; bases outside the gene matches: 6. The CDR3 coding sequence is TGTGCCAGCAGTCCGATGACAGGGGCCAATCAGCCCCAGCATTTT. This sequence encodes CASSPMTGANQPQHF.

This clonotype has a count of ten or more. The chain uses TRBV29-1 and TRBJ2-3; D may match TRBD1 or TRBD2 (6 bases each). Trimming left V 7 bases short and J 8 bases short, with 13 bases between. Looked up from germline, CDR1 is SQVTM and CDR2 is ANQGSEA. CDR3 length equals 11 residues. CDR3 DNA sequence: TGCAGCGCGCATGGAGGGGGTACGCAGTATTTT. This codes for CSAHGGGTQYF.

This clonotype was observed many times. The chain combines TRBV11-3 with TRBJ2-1, with a possible D match to TRBD2 (6 bases). Germline CDR1 and CDR2: SGHNT and YENEEA. The CDR3 has 14 residues. V was cut by 6 bases and J by 4 bases, with 13 bases left in between. DNA of the CDR3: TGTGCCAGCAGAAGCCAAGGGACTTACAATGAGCAGTTCTTC. It is translated as CASRSQGTYNEQFF.

The V gene is TRBV28, the J gene TRBJ2-5; a weak D match, TRBD1 (6 bases). Trimming shortened V by 6 bases and J by 9 bases, and 23 bases separated the two germline ends. The germline V gene encodes CDR1 MDHEN and CDR2 SYDVKM. The CDR3 length is 15 residues. For the CDR3, the DNA is TGTGCCAGCAGCCACAGGGTTCCTCGGAGATTGGCCCAGTACTTC. Protein: CASSHRVPRRLAQYF.

This clonotype has ten or more counts. This chain uses TRBV3-1 with TRBJ1-5, with unresolved D. The germline V gene encodes CDR1 LGHDT and CDR2 YNNKEL (reference sequence). The V gene lost 2 bases and the J gene lost 6 bases, with 11 bases spanning the gap. CDR3 length: 14 residues. The CDR3 nucleotides are TGTGCCAGCAGCCAATCTGACTCGGGTCAGCCCCAGCATTTT. Translated: CASSQSDSGQPQHF.

This rearrangement joins TRBV11-2 to TRBJ2-1; D might be TRBD1 (5 bases). Trimming removed 4 bases from V and 2 bases from J, with 9 bases in between. CDR1 is SGHAT, CDR2 FQNNGV, per germline. This CDR3 has 14 amino acids. The CDR3, as DNA: TGTGCCAGCAGCTCCAGGGCGGCCTACAATGAGCAGTTCTTC. It is translated as CASSSRAAYNEQFF.